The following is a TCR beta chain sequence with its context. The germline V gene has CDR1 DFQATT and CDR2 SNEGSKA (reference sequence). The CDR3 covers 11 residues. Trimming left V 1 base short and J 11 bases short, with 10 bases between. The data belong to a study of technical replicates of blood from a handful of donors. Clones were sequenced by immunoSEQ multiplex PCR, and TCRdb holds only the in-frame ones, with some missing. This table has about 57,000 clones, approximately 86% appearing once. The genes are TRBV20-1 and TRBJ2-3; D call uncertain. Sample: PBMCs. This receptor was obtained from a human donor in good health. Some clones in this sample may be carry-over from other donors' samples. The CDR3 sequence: CSARVSERQYF. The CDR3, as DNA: TGCAGTGCTAGAGTGTCCGAGCGGCAGTATTTT.